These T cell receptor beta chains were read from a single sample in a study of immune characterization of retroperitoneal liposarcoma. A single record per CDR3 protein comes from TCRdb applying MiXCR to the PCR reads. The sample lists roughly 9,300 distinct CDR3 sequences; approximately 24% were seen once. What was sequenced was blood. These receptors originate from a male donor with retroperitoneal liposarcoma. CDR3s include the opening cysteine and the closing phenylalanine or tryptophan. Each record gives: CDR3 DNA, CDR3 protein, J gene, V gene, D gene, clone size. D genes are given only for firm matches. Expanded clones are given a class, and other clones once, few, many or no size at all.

CDR3 DNA: TGCGCCAGCAGCCAAGATCTGGGTAGCGGGGGCCCTTGGGAGACCCAGTTCTTC
CDR3 protein: CASSQDLGSGGPWETQFF
J gene: TRBJ2-1
V gene: TRBV4-1
D gene: TRBD2
clone size: many

CDR3 DNA: TGTGCCAGCAGTCTACTTCGGGCCCAGCATTTT
CDR3 protein: CASSLLRAQHF
J gene: TRBJ1-5
V gene: TRBV12-3/TRBV12-4
D gene: NA
clone size: few

CDR3 DNA: TGTGCCAGCAGTTTAGGGGTTGTTAAAGGTAATGAGCAGTTCTTC
CDR3 protein: CASSLGVVKGNEQFF
J gene: TRBJ2-1
V gene: TRBV12-3/TRBV12-4
D gene: NA
clone size: many

CDR3 DNA: TGTGCCAGCAGCCGGGGGGACGAGCAGTTCTTC
CDR3 protein: CASSRGDEQFF
J gene: TRBJ2-1
V gene: TRBV6-6
D gene: TRBD2
clone size: few

CDR3 DNA: TGTGCTAGTGCCCCCGGACAGGGCCGAAATGAGCAGTTCTTC
CDR3 protein: CASAPGQGRNEQFF
J gene: TRBJ2-1
V gene: TRBV12-5
D gene: TRBD1
clone size: few

CDR3 DNA: TGTGCCACCAGCAGAGAAGGGTTCCTAGCCAAAAACATTCAGTACTTC
CDR3 protein: CATSREGFLAKNIQYF
J gene: TRBJ2-4
V gene: TRBV15
D gene: NA
clone size: NA

CDR3 DNA: TGCGCCAGCAGCCCAGACAGGGATACGCAGTATTTT
CDR3 protein: CASSPDRDTQYF
J gene: TRBJ2-3
V gene: TRBV5-1
D gene: NA
clone size: once

CDR3 DNA: TGTGCCAGCAGCTTAGACGGGGGGGGCGGGGATAAGCGGTATTTT
CDR3 protein: CASSLDGGGGDKRYF
J gene: TRBJ2-3
V gene: TRBV7-2
D gene: TRBD2
clone size: NA

CDR3 DNA: TGTGCCAGCAGCCCAGATACGGGCCCGGACAGGGGCTACACCTTC
CDR3 protein: CASSPDTGPDRGYTF
J gene: TRBJ1-2
V gene: TRBV6-6
D gene: TRBD1
clone size: NA

CDR3 DNA: TGTGCCAGCAGCCCGAACCACGGGGGAGATGAGCAGTACTTC
CDR3 protein: CASSPNHGGDEQYF
J gene: TRBJ2-7
V gene: TRBV7-8
D gene: NA
clone size: many

CDR3 DNA: TGTGCCAGCAGTGAGCGGACAGGGTGGATGAACACTGAAGCTTTCTTT
CDR3 protein: CASSERTGWMNTEAFF
J gene: TRBJ1-1
V gene: TRBV6-1
D gene: TRBD1
clone size: many

CDR3 DNA: TGTGCCAGCAGTTACTCTACAGGGAAATACAATGAGCAGTTCTTC
CDR3 protein: CASSYSTGKYNEQFF
J gene: TRBJ2-1
V gene: TRBV6-6
D gene: NA
clone size: NA

CDR3 DNA: TGTGCCAGCAGTGCTGGGACTAGCGGAGGGACCGGGGAGCTGTTTTTT
CDR3 protein: CASSAGTSGGTGELFF
J gene: TRBJ2-2
V gene: TRBV6-1
D gene: TRBD2
clone size: few

CDR3 DNA: TGTGCCAGCAGGTCCGGGACGCCTGGTGAAAAACTGTTTTTT
CDR3 protein: CASRSGTPGEKLFF
J gene: TRBJ1-4
V gene: TRBV12-3/TRBV12-4
D gene: NA
clone size: few

CDR3 DNA: TGTGCCAGCAGTTATCCGGGGTCTCGGGGGGAGCAGTTCTTC
CDR3 protein: CASSYPGSRGEQFF
J gene: TRBJ2-1
V gene: TRBV6-2/TRBV6-3
D gene: NA
clone size: NA

CDR3 DNA: TGTGCCAGCAGTTTCGGGGAGCGGTACGAGCAGTACTTC
CDR3 protein: CASSFGERYEQYF
J gene: TRBJ2-7
V gene: TRBV27
D gene: NA
clone size: few

CDR3 DNA: TGCGCCAGCATTTCTTCAGGGACCCGAAAAGGGAACATTCAGTACTTC
CDR3 protein: CASISSGTRKGNIQYF
J gene: TRBJ2-4
V gene: TRBV10-1
D gene: NA
clone size: NA

CDR3 DNA: TGTGCCAGCAGTCTTTTAGCGGGCACCGGGGGTGAGCAGTTCTTC
CDR3 protein: CASSLLAGTGGEQFF
J gene: TRBJ2-1
V gene: TRBV27
D gene: TRBD2
clone size: many

CDR3 DNA: TGTGCCAGCAGTCAGGGACAGGGAAGTTACTTC
CDR3 protein: CASSQGQGSYF
J gene: TRBJ2-1
V gene: TRBV6-1
D gene: TRBD1
clone size: medium-sized

CDR3 DNA: TGTGCCAGCAGACTCCTCAAAGGTGGGAGCACCGGGGAGCTGTTTTTT
CDR3 protein: CASRLLKGGSTGELFF
J gene: TRBJ2-2
V gene: TRBV6-1
D gene: NA
clone size: NA

CDR3 DNA: TGTGCCGTGGCCTCGACCCTTCAAAGGGGCGGGGAGCTGTTTTTT
CDR3 protein: CAVASTLQRGGELFF
J gene: TRBJ2-2
V gene: TRBV6-1
D gene: NA
clone size: NA

CDR3 DNA: TGTGCCAGCAGTTTCTGGCTAGGCGGCACCGGGGAGCTGTTTTTT
CDR3 protein: CASSFWLGGTGELFF
J gene: TRBJ2-2
V gene: TRBV27
D gene: NA
clone size: NA

CDR3 DNA: TGTGCCAGCAGTGAAGTGGTAGCGGGGGGGGAGCTGTTTTTT
CDR3 protein: CASSEVVAGGELFF
J gene: TRBJ2-2
V gene: TRBV6-1
D gene: TRBD2
clone size: NA

CDR3 DNA: TGTGCCAGCAGCGCCGGGACGGGCCCCTACGAGCAGTACTTC
CDR3 protein: CASSAGTGPYEQYF
J gene: TRBJ2-7
V gene: TRBV6-1
D gene: NA
clone size: many

CDR3 DNA: TGCGCCAGCAGCCAGGCAGACAGGCCTCTCTACAATGAGCAGTTCTTC
CDR3 protein: CASSQADRPLYNEQFF
J gene: TRBJ2-1
V gene: TRBV4-1
D gene: NA
clone size: many

CDR3 DNA: TGCGCCAGCAGCCAAGATGAAGGGGCGGGACAGCCCCAGCATTTT
CDR3 protein: CASSQDEGAGQPQHF
J gene: TRBJ1-5
V gene: TRBV4-3
D gene: NA
clone size: NA

CDR3 DNA: TGTGCCAGCAGTTATCAGTGGTCAGTTTTCGATACGCAGTATTTT
CDR3 protein: CASSYQWSVFDTQYF
J gene: TRBJ2-3
V gene: TRBV6-5
D gene: NA
clone size: few

CDR3 DNA: TGTGCCAGCAGTGAGGGACAGGGGCACACAGATACGCAGTATTTT
CDR3 protein: CASSEGQGHTDTQYF
J gene: TRBJ2-3
V gene: TRBV6-4
D gene: TRBD1
clone size: medium-sized

CDR3 DNA: TGTGCCAGCAGCTTAGTTGGCATCGCCGGGGAGCTGTTTTTT
CDR3 protein: CASSLVGIAGELFF
J gene: TRBJ2-2
V gene: TRBV7-2
D gene: NA
clone size: NA

CDR3 DNA: TGTGCCAGCAGCTACGGACTAGCGGGGGAAAAGAACACCGGGGAGCTGTTTTTT
CDR3 protein: CASSYGLAGEKNTGELFF
J gene: TRBJ2-2
V gene: TRBV7-6
D gene: TRBD2
clone size: NA

CDR3 DNA: TGTGCCAGCACCTCCGGTGGGACAGATACGCAGTATTTT
CDR3 protein: CASTSGGTDTQYF
J gene: TRBJ2-3
V gene: TRBV12-3/TRBV12-4
D gene: NA
clone size: many

CDR3 DNA: TGTGCCAGCAGTCAGGGCTGGGAAAAACTGTTTTTT
CDR3 protein: CASSQGWEKLFF
J gene: TRBJ1-4
V gene: TRBV6-1
D gene: NA
clone size: NA

CDR3 DNA: TGTGCCAGCAGTACCACGGGCCTCTATATGGGTTCACCCCTCCACTTT
CDR3 protein: CASSTTGLYMGSPLHF
J gene: TRBJ1-6
V gene: TRBV6-1
D gene: NA
clone size: few

CDR3 DNA: TGTGCCAGCAGCGTGACGGCCAACACTGAAGCTTTCTTT
CDR3 protein: CASSVTANTEAFF
J gene: TRBJ1-1
V gene: TRBV9
D gene: NA
clone size: NA

CDR3 DNA: TGCGCCAGCAGCCGCTCGACTAGCGAGGAGGTAGATACGCAGTATTTT
CDR3 protein: CASSRSTSEEVDTQYF
J gene: TRBJ2-3
V gene: TRBV4-1
D gene: TRBD2
clone size: few

CDR3 DNA: TGTGCCAGCAGCCGCGCACTAGCGGGGTCCTACAATGAGCAGTTCTTC
CDR3 protein: CASSRALAGSYNEQFF
J gene: TRBJ2-1
V gene: TRBV6-5
D gene: TRBD2
clone size: many

CDR3 DNA: TGTGCCAGCAGCCCTATCCCCGGGCGACTAGATAAAAATGAGCAGTTCTTC
CDR3 protein: CASSPIPGRLDKNEQFF
J gene: TRBJ2-1
V gene: TRBV7-8
D gene: NA
clone size: NA

CDR3 DNA: TGCGCCAGCAGCTTGGCGGGGGGAAAGGACGAGCAGTACTTC
CDR3 protein: CASSLAGGKDEQYF
J gene: TRBJ2-7
V gene: TRBV5-1
D gene: TRBD2
clone size: many

CDR3 DNA: TGCGCCCGGAGGCGGAACACTGAAGCTTTCTTT
CDR3 protein: CARRRNTEAFF
J gene: TRBJ1-1
V gene: TRBV10-1
D gene: NA
clone size: few

CDR3 DNA: TGTGCCAGCAGTCCAAGGACAGGGGCTGGGGAGCTGTTTTTT
CDR3 protein: CASSPRTGAGELFF
J gene: TRBJ2-2
V gene: TRBV12-3/TRBV12-4
D gene: TRBD1
clone size: NA

CDR3 DNA: TGCAGCGTTGAAGCGGAAAGCTATGGCTACACCTTC
CDR3 protein: CSVEAESYGYTF
J gene: TRBJ1-2
V gene: TRBV29-1
D gene: NA
clone size: NA

CDR3 DNA: TGCGCCAGCAGTGCCTCCAGGGGAGGCACTGAAGCTTTCTTT
CDR3 protein: CASSASRGGTEAFF
J gene: TRBJ1-1
V gene: TRBV10-1
D gene: NA
clone size: many

CDR3 DNA: TGTGCCAGCAGTTTAGAGGGTAATGAAAAACTGTTTTTT
CDR3 protein: CASSLEGNEKLFF
J gene: TRBJ1-4
V gene: TRBV12-3/TRBV12-4
D gene: NA
clone size: NA

CDR3 DNA: TGCGCCAGCAGCCAAGAGTGGCAGGCATCCGGCACTGAAGCTTTCTTT
CDR3 protein: CASSQEWQASGTEAFF
J gene: TRBJ1-1
V gene: TRBV4-1
D gene: NA
clone size: NA

CDR3 DNA: TGTGCCAGCGCTAGACGTAACTCCTACAATGAGCAGTTCTTC
CDR3 protein: CASARRNSYNEQFF
J gene: TRBJ2-1
V gene: TRBV7-8
D gene: NA
clone size: few

CDR3 DNA: TGTGCCAGCAGTGGGGATACAGCGACAGATACGCAGTATTTT
CDR3 protein: CASSGDTATDTQYF
J gene: TRBJ2-3
V gene: TRBV6-1
D gene: NA
clone size: NA

CDR3 DNA: TGTGCCAGCAGCTTTAGGACAGGGTGGGACGGTGCCACCGGGGAGCTGTTTTTT
CDR3 protein: CASSFRTGWDGATGELFF
J gene: TRBJ2-2
V gene: TRBV6-1
D gene: TRBD1
clone size: medium-sized

CDR3 DNA: TGCGCCAGCAGCCAAGATCTTCACACGGACAACAATGAGCAGTTCTTC
CDR3 protein: CASSQDLHTDNNEQFF
J gene: TRBJ2-1
V gene: TRBV4-1
D gene: NA
clone size: medium-sized

CDR3 DNA: TGTGCCAGCAGAAACGAGGGACCCCTCCACTTT
CDR3 protein: CASRNEGPLHF
J gene: TRBJ1-6
V gene: TRBV6-1
D gene: NA
clone size: few

CDR3 DNA: TGTGCCAGCAGTGACGGGTCCTTCGGCTACACCTTC
CDR3 protein: CASSDGSFGYTF
J gene: TRBJ1-2
V gene: TRBV6-1
D gene: NA
clone size: many

CDR3 DNA: TGTGCCAGCAGTCCCATTTCCGGGACATGGGGGCAGCCCCAGCATTTT
CDR3 protein: CASSPISGTWGQPQHF
J gene: TRBJ1-5
V gene: TRBV27
D gene: NA
clone size: NA

CDR3 DNA: TGTGCCAGCAGTCCACTAGCGGCGTACACCGGGGAGCTGTTTTTT
CDR3 protein: CASSPLAAYTGELFF
J gene: TRBJ2-2
V gene: TRBV6-1
D gene: TRBD2
clone size: NA

CDR3 DNA: TGTGCCAGCAGTGAAGGACAGGCGGGGACCCAGTACTTC
CDR3 protein: CASSEGQAGTQYF
J gene: TRBJ2-5
V gene: TRBV6-1
D gene: NA
clone size: many

CDR3 DNA: TGCGCCAGCAGCCGGGAACAGGGAACCGGCACTGAAGCTTTCTTT
CDR3 protein: CASSREQGTGTEAFF
J gene: TRBJ1-1
V gene: TRBV5-1
D gene: NA
clone size: few

CDR3 DNA: TGCGCCAGCAGCCAAGAGGACTGGACTAGCGGGGGTAGGGATACGCAGTATTTT
CDR3 protein: CASSQEDWTSGGRDTQYF
J gene: TRBJ2-3
V gene: TRBV4-1
D gene: TRBD2
clone size: NA

CDR3 DNA: TGTGCCAGCAGCTTGGCCGGGACAGAGCCCTACGAGCAGTATTTC
CDR3 protein: CASSLAGTEPYEQYF
J gene: TRBJ2-3
V gene: TRBV7-3
D gene: TRBD1
clone size: NA

CDR3 DNA: TGTGCCAGCAGACCTCCCCGGACAGGGGATGGCTACACCTTC
CDR3 protein: CASRPPRTGDGYTF
J gene: TRBJ1-2
V gene: TRBV6-1
D gene: TRBD1
clone size: many

CDR3 DNA: TGTGCCAGCAGTTCGGCCGGGGGGAATCAGCCCCAGCATTTT
CDR3 protein: CASSSAGGNQPQHF
J gene: TRBJ1-5
V gene: TRBV12-3/TRBV12-4
D gene: NA
clone size: NA

CDR3 DNA: TGTGCCAGCAGTCGGCAGGGGCTCTCAGTCGGAAACACCATATATTTT
CDR3 protein: CASSRQGLSVGNTIYF
J gene: TRBJ1-3
V gene: TRBV6-8
D gene: NA
clone size: NA